This T cell receptor (beta chain) originates from a study of blood T cell repertoires in COVID-19. J gave up 8 bases and V 5 bases, and 9 bases lay outside the gene matches. CDR3 length equals 14 residues. Germline lookup yields CDR1 MNHEY and CDR2 SMNVEV (reference sequence). Generated by immunoSEQ multiplex PCR, the TCRdb table keeps only in-frame clones and is missing some. The sample lists some 140,000 clones, around 88% occurring once. This chain connects TRBV27 to TRBJ1-2; 9 positions agree with TRBD1. Sample: peripheral blood. The TCR comes from a woman between 45 and 65 years old who had recovered from COVID-19. The CDR3 loop reads CASSPRTGVGGYTF. The CDR3 nucleotides read TGTGCCAGCAGTCCCCGGACAGGGGTTGGCGGCTACACCTTC.